These 3 T cell receptor beta chains came from one sample sequenced in a study of tissue T cells after allogeneic stem cell transplantation. The table came from immunoSEQ multiplex PCR; TCRdb's copy has only in-frame clones and leaves some out. The table shows about 50,000 clones, with around 73% occurring only once. Sequenced: sorted cells pooled from one or two spleens. The receptors were sampled from a pool of C57BL/6 mice in good health.

This clone was observed a single time. The gene names given are mouse names. The read halts 1 residue ahead of the CDR3 end, with the missing end drawn from the germline J gene. The chain recombines TRBV13-3 with TRBJ1-3, with D hard to call. The ends were cut back, 0 bases at V and 0 bases at J, with 4 bases in the middle. Germline values: CDR1 NNHDY, CDR2 SYVADS. This CDR3 contains 14 residues. The CDR3 DNA, read in part, is TGTGCCAGCAGTGATGTGGATTCTGGAAATACGCTCTAT. As protein: CASSDVDSGNTLY. The whole CDR3 sequence reads CASSDVDSGNTLYF.

This clone is a singleton in its sample. The genes and germline here are from mouse. The read is 1 residue too short to cover the CDR3 end, so that end is filled in from the germline J gene. The V and J genes are TRBV4 and TRBJ2-4; tentatively, D is TRBD2 (6 bases). Trimming shortened V by 5 bases and J by 0 bases, and 9 bases separated the two germline ends. Germline CDR1 LGHDT, CDR2 YNNKQL (reference sequence). This CDR3 comprises 14 residues. The CDR3 loop reads CASSIWGSQNTLYF. CDR3 bases read: TGTGCCAGCAGCATCTGGGGTAGTCAAAACACCTTGTAC.

To note about this clone: All gene names here are mouse names. The read halts 1 residue ahead of the CDR3 end, with the missing end drawn from the germline J gene. The J gene is TRBJ2-4, the V gene TRBV31; 8 positions match TRBD1. Germline V gives CDR1 GKSSPN, CDR2 SITVG. The CDR3 is made up of 12 amino acids. With V trimmed by 4 bases and J by 7 bases, 4 bases remained unmatched. CDR3 in amino acids: CAWTGGADTLYF. The sequenced part of the CDR3 DNA is TGTGCCTGGACAGGGGGCGCGGACACCTTGTAC.